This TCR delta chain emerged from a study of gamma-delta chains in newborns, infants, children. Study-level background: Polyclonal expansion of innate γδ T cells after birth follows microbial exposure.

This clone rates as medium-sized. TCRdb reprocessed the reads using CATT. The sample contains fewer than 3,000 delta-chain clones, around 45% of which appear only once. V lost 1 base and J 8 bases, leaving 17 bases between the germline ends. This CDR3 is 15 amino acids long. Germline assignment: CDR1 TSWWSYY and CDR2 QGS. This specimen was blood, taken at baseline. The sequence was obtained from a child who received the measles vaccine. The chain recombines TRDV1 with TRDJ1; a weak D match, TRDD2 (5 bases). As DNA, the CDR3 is TGTGCTCTTGGGGAACCCGCCTTCACTTTCCGAAAACTCATCTTT. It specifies CALGEPAFTFRKLIF.